Following are 30 T cell receptor beta chains from one sample sequenced in a study of vaccination effects on CD4 cells after COVID-19. Which antigens these TCRs recognize remains unknown. Assay: immunoSEQ multiplex PCR; the TCRdb copy retains only in-frame clones and omits some. The sample gives some 38,000 clones, 70% to 80% of which show up once; approximately 15% is in the top ten. Antigen-specific CD4+ T cells were first expanded with viral peptide pools by the ViraFEST assay and only then sequenced. The authors isolated CD4+ T cells after around 11 days of culture. Infection with SARS-CoV-2 occurred in the person between March and December 2020, and PCR confirmed it. The material sequenced was CD4+ T cells from PBMCs cultured with HCoV-NL63 spike peptides, taken before COVID-19 vaccination. These receptors were collected from a human donor who had a prior SARS-CoV-2 infection.

This clone was recorded once. This chain links TRBV5-5 with TRBJ2-7; D gene unclear. Trimming shortened V by 4 bases and J by 1 base, and 18 bases separated the two germline ends. The CDR3 is 16 amino acids. The germline CDR1 and CDR2 sequences are SGHKS and YYEKEE (reference sequence). CDR3 region: CASSPVRGVVSYEQYF. The DNA for the CDR3 is TGTGCCAGCAGCCCCGTTCGTGGGGTGGTATCCTACGAGCAGTACTTC.

This chain links TRBV3-1 (or the pseudogene TRBV3-2) with TRBJ2-3; D uncertain. There are 14 residues in the CDR3. The germline gives CDR1 LGHDT, CDR2 YNNKEL (reference sequence). The V and J ends lost 4 bases and 0 bases respectively, with 8 bases between them. The CDR3 sequence is CASSPFYSTDTQYF. Here the CDR3 DNA reads TGTGCCAGCAGCCCCTTTTATAGCACAGATACGCAGTATTTT.

The rearrangement joins TRBV5-1 to TRBJ2-1, with D possibly being TRBD2 (6 bases). There are 12 residues in the CDR3. CDR1 is SGHRS and CDR2 is YFSETQ in the germline V gene. The ends were cut back, 1 base at V and 10 bases at J, with 9 bases in the middle. CDR3 sequence (DNA): TGCGCCAGCAGCTTGTGGGGGGAAGAGCAGTTCTTC. Amino acid sequence: CASSLWGEEQFF.

The chain is built from TRBV5-1 and TRBJ2-2, with TRBD2 matching 11 bases. The CDR3 has 15 residues. The ends lost 3 bases at V and 3 bases at J; junction bases unmatched: 1. Germline loops: CDR1 SGHRS, CDR2 YFSETQ. CDR3 DNA: TGCGCCAGCAGCTGGGGACTAGCGGACACCGGGGAGCTGTTTTTT. It translates to CASSWGLADTGELFF.

The V gene is TRBV7-9, the J gene TRBJ1-1; D gene uncertain. With 8 bases removed from V and 0 bases from J, the gap between germline ends came to 10 bases. Germline CDR1 reads SEHNR; CDR2 reads FQNEAQ (reference sequence). The CDR3 loop spans 13 amino acids. The CDR3 nucleotides are TGTGCCAGCGCTTGGGGAATGAACACTGAAGCTTTCTTT. Amino acids: CASAWGMNTEAFF. The full variable domain, with the rest looked up from reference TRBV7-9 and TRBJ1-1, is DTGVSQNPRHKITKRGQNVTFRCDPISEHNRLYWYRQTLGQGPEFLTYFQNEAQLEKSRLLSDRFSAERPKGSFSTLEIQRTEQGDSAMYLCASAWGMNTEAFFGQGTRLTVV.

This sequence joins TRBV18 and TRBJ2-5, with 8 bases lining up with TRBD2. Germline values: CDR1 KGHSH, CDR2 LQKENI. This CDR3 is 14 amino acids long. V lost 4 bases, J lost 4 bases, and 5 bases stayed unmatched. The CDR3 loop reads CASSRGLASETQYF. The CDR3 nucleotides read TGTGCCAGCTCACGCGGACTAGCCTCAGAGACCCAGTACTTC.

This chain connects TRBV3-1 (or the pseudogene TRBV3-2) to TRBJ2-5; D call uncertain. CDR3 length equals 13 residues. Germline V gene sequence: CDR1 LGHDT, CDR2 YNNKEL (reference sequence). The V end lost 1 base, the J end lost 4 bases, and 7 bases lay between the germline ends. Written as DNA, the CDR3 is TGTGCCAGCAGCCAAGTGGTGGGAGAGACCCAGTACTTC. Translated: CASSQVVGETQYF.

A few counts support this clone. This chain joins TRBV5-1 and TRBJ2-7; 7 bases line up with TRBD1. The CDR3 is 14 amino acids. Trimming took 5 bases from V and 4 from J; bases not matched to a gene: 9. CDR1 and CDR2 (germline): SGHRS, YFSETQ. CDR3 DNA sequence: TGCGCCAGCAGAGCAAGCCCGACAGGGTACGAGCAGTACTTC. As protein: CASRASPTGYEQYF.

This clone was recorded once. The chain employs TRBV15 and TRBJ2-1, with 9 bases matching TRBD2. The ends lost 1 base at V and 7 bases at J; junction bases unmatched: 5. There are 15 residues in the CDR3. Germline CDR1 LNHNV, CDR2 YYDKDF (reference sequence). The chain's CDR3 is CATSRGVLAGNEQFF. In DNA, the CDR3 is TGTGCCACCAGCAGAGGGGTCCTAGCGGGAAATGAGCAGTTCTTC. Variable domain in full (rest from reference TRBV15 and TRBJ2-1): DAMVIQNPRYQVTQFGKPVTLSCSQTLNHNVMYWYQQKSSQAPKLLFHYYDKDFNNEADTPDNFQSRRPNTSFCFLDIRSPGLGDTAMYLCATSRGVLAGNEQFFGPGTRLTVL.

This clone came up once. The chain carries TRBV18 and TRBJ2-5, with 7 bases matching TRBD1. There are 14 residues in the CDR3. Germline values: CDR1 KGHSH, CDR2 LQKENI. V dropped 0 bases and J dropped 7; count of bases not matched to a gene: 5. In DNA, the CDR3 is TGTGCCAGCTCACCACCCACAGGGGAGTGGACCCAGTACTTC. Amino acids: CASSPPTGEWTQYF.

This chain links TRBV6-5 with TRBJ1-4, with D uncertain. This CDR3 has 14 amino acids. V shed 4 bases and J shed 4 bases, with 10 bases lying between them. The germline V gene encodes CDR1 MNHEY and CDR2 SVGAGI. Here the CDR3 reads CASSWTGGNEKLFF. The CDR3 DNA reads TGTGCCAGCAGTTGGACCGGCGGTAATGAAAAACTGTTTTTT.

The chain employs TRBV5-1 and TRBJ2-2; D ambiguous. V was pared by 1 base and J by 0 bases, with 4 bases between. Per germline, CDR1 SGHRS and CDR2 YFSETQ. This CDR3 region has 14 residues. The CDR3 spells CASSLTPNTGELFF. CDR3 DNA sequence: TGCGCCAGCAGCTTGACGCCGAACACCGGGGAGCTGTTTTTT.

The V gene is TRBV9, the J gene TRBJ2-5, with 8 bases identical to TRBD1. CDR3 length: 14 residues. The ends lost 3 bases at V and 4 bases at J; junction bases unmatched: 5. The germline V gene has CDR1 SGDLS and CDR2 YYNGEE. The DNA of the CDR3 is TGTGCCAGCAGCGAGAGGACAGGGACAGAGACCCAGTACTTC. It specifies CASSERTGTETQYF.

CDR3 region: CASSAGGTSGVGTDTQYF. As DNA, the CDR3 is TGTGCCAGCAGCGCGGGAGGGACTAGCGGGGTTGGCACAGATACGCAGTATTTT. The V gene is TRBV11-3, the J gene TRBJ2-3, with TRBD2 identical over 13 bases. Germline V gene data show CDR1 as SGHNT and CDR2 as YENEEA. V lost 5 bases, J lost 1 base, and 9 bases stayed unmatched. The CDR3 spans 18 residues.

A single count supports this clone. The CDR3 loop reads CASSRQGAGANVLTF. The DNA for the CDR3 is TGCGCCAGCAGCAGACAGGGGGCTGGGGCCAACGTCCTGACTTTC. The rearrangement joins TRBV5-1 to TRBJ2-6; TRBD1 matches at 9 bases. V lost 4 bases to trimming and J lost 2 bases; unmatched junction nucleotides: 1. Germline V gives CDR1 SGHRS, CDR2 YFSETQ. There are 15 residues in the CDR3.

CDR3 bases: TGTGCCAGCAGCCGACTAGCGGGAGAGACCCAGTACTTC. Protein: CASSRLAGETQYF. V and J are TRBV3-1 (or the pseudogene TRBV3-2) and TRBJ2-5, with TRBD2 matching 10 bases. V shed 4 bases, J shed 4 bases, and the junction held 0 bases outside the gene matches. The CDR3 contains 13 residues. CDR1 is LGHDT, CDR2 YNNKEL, per germline (reference sequence).

The V gene is TRBV4-3, the J gene TRBJ2-3, with 8 positions matching TRBD2. Germline trimming cut 0 bases from V and 4 bases from J; bases unmatched to any gene: 9. The CDR3 has 17 amino acids. The V gene's germline CDR1 is LGHNA and CDR2 YSLEER. The CDR3 protein is CASSQENSGSWADTQYF. The DNA for the CDR3 is TGCGCCAGCAGCCAAGAAAACAGCGGGAGTTGGGCAGATACGCAGTATTTT.

The V call is TRBV7-2, the J call TRBJ2-4; TRBD1 agrees at 8 bases. Germline V gene data show CDR1 as SGHTA and CDR2 as FQGNSA. This CDR3 contains 14 residues. V shed 5 bases, J shed 7 bases, and the junction held 7 bases outside the gene matches. Written as DNA, the CDR3 is TGTGCCAGCAGCCACCGACAGGGGAGGAACATTCAGTACTTC. Its translation is CASSHRQGRNIQYF. The complete variable domain, with remaining parts taken from reference TRBV7-2 and TRBJ2-4, reads GAGVSQSPSNKVTEKGKDVELRCDPISGHTALYWYRQSLGQGLEFLIYFQGNSAPDKSGLPSDRFSAERTGGSVSTLTIQRTQQEDSAVYLCASSHRQGRNIQYFGAGTRLSVL.

The chain joins TRBV7-9 to TRBJ2-7; D gene unclear. Germline V gene sequence: CDR1 SEHNR, CDR2 FQNEAQ (reference sequence). This CDR3 spans 11 amino acids. V was shortened by 6 bases and J by 2 bases, with 5 bases between the two germline ends. CDR3 bases: TGTGCCAGCAGTCGGACCTACGAGCAGTACTTC. It translates to CASSRTYEQYF.

This clone was seen more than once but under ten times. The chain links TRBV28 to TRBJ2-7; D may be TRBD1 or TRBD2 (5 bases each). Germline V gives CDR1 MDHEN, CDR2 SYDVKM. The CDR3 is made up of 16 amino acids. Trimming took off 5 bases at V and 4 bases at J, with 21 bases between the two ends. CDR3 region: CASSALPGGGNYEQYF. As DNA, the CDR3 is TGTGCCAGCAGTGCGCTCCCTGGGGGTGGGAATTACGAGCAGTACTTC. Filled out from reference TRBV28 and TRBJ2-7, the complete variable domain reads DVKVTQSSRYLVKRTGEKVFLECVQDMDHENMFWYRQDPGLGLRLIYFSYDVKMKEKGDIPEGYSVSREKKERFSLILESASTNQTSMYLCASSALPGGGNYEQYFGPGTRLTVT.

The chain joins TRBV28 to TRBJ1-4; TRBD1 is a possible D gene (6 bases). The CDR3 is 12 amino acids. In germline, CDR1 is MDHEN, CDR2 SYDVKM. The ends were cut back, 10 bases at V and 6 bases at J, with 12 bases in the middle. The CDR3 DNA reads TGTGCCATATCACAGGGAGATGAAAAACTGTTTTTT. This sequence encodes CAISQGDEKLFF.

The chain is built from TRBV7-2 and TRBJ2-5, with 8 bases fitting TRBD1. Per the germline V gene, CDR1 is SGHTA and CDR2 is FQGNSA. This CDR3 spans 14 amino acids. Unmatched junction bases numbered 7, after V lost 6 bases and J lost 4 bases. The CDR3 DNA sequence: TGTGCCAGCAGAGCACAGGGGGGACTAGAGACCCAGTACTTC. Amino acid sequence: CASRAQGGLETQYF.

This chain connects TRBV18 to TRBJ2-5; D call uncertain. Germline-derived CDR1 and CDR2 are KGHSH and LQKENI. Trimming took off 4 bases at V and 2 bases at J, with 11 bases between the two ends. The CDR3 runs to 14 residues. CDR3 DNA sequence: TGTGCCAGCTCACGTGGGCAGGAGCAAGAGACCCAGTACTTC. Its translation is CASSRGQEQETQYF.

This chain uses TRBV18 with TRBJ1-6, with 7 positions matching TRBD1. Germline V gene lookup returns CDR1 KGHSH and CDR2 LQKENI. With 5 bases clipped from V and 7 bases from J, the junction kept 8 bases outside the gene matches. CDR3 length: 15 residues. CDR3 region: CASSTGQAGNSPLHF. The CDR3 DNA reads TGTGCCAGCTCAACAGGACAGGCCGGGAATTCACCCCTCCACTTT.

In its sample, this clone was seen once. The rearrangement joins TRBV10-3 to TRBJ1-1; TRBD1 aligns across 10 bases. Germline lookup yields CDR1 ENHRY and CDR2 SYGVKD. The V and J ends lost 4 bases and 2 bases, in that order; junction bases with no gene match: 13. The CDR3 sequence is 18 residues long. This CDR3 is CAISVYFGTGVGNTEAFF. The DNA of the CDR3 is TGTGCCATCAGTGTATACTTTGGGACAGGGGTGGGAAACACTGAAGCTTTCTTT.

V is TRBV6-6 and J is TRBJ1-2; D gene ambiguous. Germline V gene data show CDR1 as MNHNY and CDR2 as SVGAGI (reference sequence). The CDR3 totals 14 residues. V was trimmed by 0 bases and J by 3 bases, leaving 8 bases between them. The CDR3 loop is CASSYSAWDYGYTF. CDR3 DNA sequence: TGTGCCAGCAGTTACTCGGCGTGGGACTATGGCTACACCTTC.

The chain is built from TRBV4-2 and TRBJ1-6; D gene ambiguous. This CDR3 has 14 amino acids. V was trimmed by 0 bases and J by 12 bases, leaving 12 bases between them. The germline CDR1 and CDR2 sequences are LGHNA and YNFKEQ. CDR3 protein: CASSQDLRVGPLHF. CDR3 nucleotide sequence: TGTGCCAGCAGCCAAGATCTGCGTGTGGGACCCCTCCACTTT.

This clone was detected only a few times. V and J are TRBV2 and TRBJ1-6, with no clear D. This CDR3 has 15 amino acids. V lost 4 bases, J lost 0 bases, and 7 bases lay in between. Germline assignment: CDR1 SNHLY and CDR2 FYNNEI. The CDR3 here is CASSGLSSYNSPLHF. CDR3 coding DNA: TGTGCCAGCAGTGGTCTGAGCTCCTATAATTCACCCCTCCACTTT.

This clone occurred once. The rearrangement links TRBV19 to TRBJ1-4, with unresolved D. Trimming cost V 8 bases and J 4 bases, with 14 bases left between them. Germline CDR1 is LNHDA and CDR2 is SQIVND (reference sequence). CDR3 length equals 14 residues. The CDR3 region has the DNA TGTGCCAGTCGAATTCGGGCAGGTAATGAAAAACTGTTTTTT. It specifies CASRIRAGNEKLFF.

A few counts support this clone. This chain links TRBV2 with TRBJ2-1; TRBD1 matches at 8 bases. The germline V gene has CDR1 SNHLY and CDR2 FYNNEI. This CDR3 is built from 16 residues. Unmatched junction bases numbered 15, after V lost 5 bases and J lost 9 bases. The CDR3 protein is CASSWDRTTRQGEQFF. DNA for the CDR3: TGTGCCAGCAGTTGGGACAGGACAACAAGACAGGGTGAGCAGTTCTTC.